The T cell receptor beta chain under discussion was sequenced for a study of blood T cell repertoires in COVID-19. Looking at the study overall: The United States, Italy and Spain provided the acute and convalescent COVID-19 samples. PBMCs, B-cell-depleted T cells, or T cells provided the cDNA or gDNA that made up the material.

Per the authors' pipeline: How many nucleated cells were present was estimated from reference gene primer amplification. Sequencing used immunoSEQ multiplex PCR; TCRdb keeps in-frame clones, though not all of them. The DNA was the basis for D and trimming; V, J and clone size are from that table. The sample includes roughly 100,000 clones, about 89% of them seen just once. CDR3 length equals 16 residues. The ends lost 4 bases at V and 4 bases at J; junction bases unmatched: 11. Germline assignment: CDR1 SGHRS and CDR2 YFSETQ. The origin of this receptor is a human donor in a cohort sampled during active COVID-19. V gene TRBV5-1 combines with J gene TRBJ2-7; TRBD2 matches 10 bases. The sample comprised peripheral blood. The DNA for the CDR3 is TGCGCCAGCAGCGGAGGCCCTAGCGGGAGTGGGTACGAGCAGTACTTC. Residues: CASSGGPSGSGYEQYF.